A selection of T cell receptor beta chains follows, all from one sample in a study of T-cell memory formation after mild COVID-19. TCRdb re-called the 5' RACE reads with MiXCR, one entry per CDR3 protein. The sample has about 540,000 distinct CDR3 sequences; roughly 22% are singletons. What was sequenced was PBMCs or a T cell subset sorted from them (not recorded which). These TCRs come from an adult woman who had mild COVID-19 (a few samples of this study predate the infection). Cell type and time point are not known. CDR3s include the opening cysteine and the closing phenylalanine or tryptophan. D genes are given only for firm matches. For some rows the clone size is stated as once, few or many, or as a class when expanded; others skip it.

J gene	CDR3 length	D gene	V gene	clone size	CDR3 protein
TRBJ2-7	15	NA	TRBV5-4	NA	CASSWGGPGSHEQYF
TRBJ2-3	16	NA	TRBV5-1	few	CASSDLKAGSTDTQYF
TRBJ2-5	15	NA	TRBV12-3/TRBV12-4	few	CASSSPSRAGKTQYF
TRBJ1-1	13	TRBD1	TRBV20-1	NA	CSAPGTGATEAFF
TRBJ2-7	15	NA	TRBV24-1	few	CATSDSGRAGDEQYF
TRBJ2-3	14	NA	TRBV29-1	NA	CSVFEMTGTDTQYF
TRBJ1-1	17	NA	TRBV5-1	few	CASSLRRVPSGDTEAFF
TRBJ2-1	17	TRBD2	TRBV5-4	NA	CASSLPGLAGSYNEQFF
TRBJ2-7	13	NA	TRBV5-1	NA	CASSREQDYEQYF
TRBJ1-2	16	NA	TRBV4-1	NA	CASTPERGSANYGYTF
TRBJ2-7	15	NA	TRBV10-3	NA	CAISTPEGWNYEQYF
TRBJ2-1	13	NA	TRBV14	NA	CASSREGYNEQFF
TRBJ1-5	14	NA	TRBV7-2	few	CASSPMDRAQPQHF
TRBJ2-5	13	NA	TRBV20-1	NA	CSAPQGFQETQYF
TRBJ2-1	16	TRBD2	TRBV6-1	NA	CASSVNSGGDYNEQFF
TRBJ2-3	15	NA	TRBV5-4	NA	CASSPAGGWEDTQYF
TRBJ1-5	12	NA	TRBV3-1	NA	CASSQANQPQHF
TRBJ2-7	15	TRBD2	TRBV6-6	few	CASSWGLAPGYEQYF
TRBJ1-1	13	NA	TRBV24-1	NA	CATSARGDTEAFF
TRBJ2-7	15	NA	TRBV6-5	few	CASTPGGASSYEQYF
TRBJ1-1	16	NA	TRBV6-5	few	CASSPGIFFMNTEAFF
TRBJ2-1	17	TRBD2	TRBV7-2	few	CASSRKTSGGAYNEQFF
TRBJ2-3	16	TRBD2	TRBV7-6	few	CASTGTSGSTPDTQYF
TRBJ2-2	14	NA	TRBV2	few	CAKRELSNTGELFF
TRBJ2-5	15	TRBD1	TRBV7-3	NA	CASSLRQGTQETQYF
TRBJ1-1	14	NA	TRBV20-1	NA	CSARDLGLSTEAFF
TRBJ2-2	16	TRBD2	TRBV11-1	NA	CASSPQTSARTGELFF
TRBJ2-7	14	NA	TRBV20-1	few	CSARSRDYFYEQYF
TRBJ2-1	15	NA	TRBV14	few	CASSQEPISNSEQFF
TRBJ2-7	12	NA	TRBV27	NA	CATGLSWGEQYF
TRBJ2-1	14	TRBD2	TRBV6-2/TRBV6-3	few	CASMAGGGSNEQFF
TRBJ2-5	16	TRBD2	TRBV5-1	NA	CASSLAAGGPQETQYF
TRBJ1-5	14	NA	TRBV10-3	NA	CAISDPTAGQPQHF
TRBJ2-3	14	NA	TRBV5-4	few	CASSFREGTDTQYF
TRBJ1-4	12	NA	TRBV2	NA	CASRELEEKLFF
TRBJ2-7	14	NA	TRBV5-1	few	CASSQTPYSYEQYF